This T cell receptor beta chain was recovered during a study of regulatory T cells in long-lasting Graves disease. The CDR3 is made up of 15 amino acids. From germline, CDR1 is LNHDA and CDR2 SQIVND (reference sequence). V was pared by 3 bases and J by 2 bases, with 6 bases of the junction left unmatched. Libraries of TCR beta came from iRepertoire HTBI primers plus Arm-PCR of CDR3 regions. One entry per CDR3 protein, called by TCRdb with MiXCR from the multiplex PCR reads. The repertoire holds hundreds of thousands of distinct CDR3 sequences, with approximately 16% as singletons. As for time point: newly diagnosed GD, antithyroid drugs for less than 3 months. Making the TCR library involved RNA that had been extracted from PBMCs. This clonotype was seen more than once but under ten times. This sample also belongs to another study, concerning T cells in Graves' hyperthyroidism and ophthalmopathy.

The J gene is TRBJ2-7, the V gene TRBV19; TRBD2 agrees at 8 bases. Sample: peripheral blood mononuclear cells (PBMCs), taken at new diagnosis, from a patient treated with antithyroid drugs. The sequence was collected from a man younger than 35 with Graves disease. CDR3 amino acids: CASSIFTSGTYEQYF. The CDR3 DNA is TGTGCCAGTAGTATTTTCACTAGCGGAACCTACGAGCAGTACTTC. Complete variable domain (other parts from reference TRBV19 and TRBJ2-7): DGGITQSPKYLFRKEGQNVTLSCEQNLNHDAMYWYRQDPGQGLRLIYYSQIVNDFQKGDIAEGYSVSREKKESFPLTVTSAQKNPTAFYLCASSIFTSGTYEQYFGPGTRLTVT.